This passage covers 18 T cell receptor beta chains from one sample sequenced in a study of CD8 T cells in Susac syndrome. An input of about 0.5 to 1 ug of RNA was subjected to reverse transcription using random hexamers. Each CDR3 protein is one row after TCRdb ran MiXCR on the immunoSEQ multiplex PCR reads. In the table there are around 200,000 distinct CDR3 sequences, just under 95% of which are singletons. Sequenced: CD4+ T cells from PBMCs. These receptors came from a human donor with multiple sclerosis.

This chain connects TRBV7-9 to TRBJ1-1, with D perhaps matching TRBD1 (6 bases). The germline V gene encodes CDR1 SEHNR and CDR2 FQNEAQ (reference sequence). V was clipped by 2 bases and J by 3 bases, with 7 bases between them. The CDR3 sequence is 13 residues long. CDR3 in DNA: TGTGCCAGCAGCTTAAGGGGGGACACTGAAGCTTTCTTT. Its translation is CASSLRGDTEAFF.

V is TRBV5-4 and J is TRBJ2-5, with TRBD2 as a possible D gene (6 bases). Between the trimmed V and J ends, which lost 2 bases and 2 bases, there was a span of 10 bases. The CDR3 is 14 residues long. Germline V gives CDR1 SGHNT, CDR2 YYREEE (reference sequence). The CDR3 is CASSLMGTQETQYF. CDR3 in DNA: TGTGCCAGCAGCTTAATGGGGACTCAAGAGACCCAGTACTTC.

The chain employs TRBV29-1 and TRBJ1-5; no definite D call. Germline assignment: CDR1 SQVTM and CDR2 ANQGSEA. The V gene lost 4 bases and the J gene lost 3 bases, with 13 bases spanning the gap. CDR3 length: 14 residues. For the CDR3, the DNA is TGCAGCGTTGTATGGACTGATCCCAATCAGCCCCAGCATTTT. It codes for CSVVWTDPNQPQHF.

This chain links TRBV20-1 with TRBJ2-3; possibly TRBD2 for D (7 bases). The CDR3 runs 12 residues. Trimming cost V 7 bases and J 3 bases, with 11 bases left between them. Germline V gene sequence: CDR1 DFQATT, CDR2 SNEGSKA (reference sequence). CDR3 nucleotide sequence: TGCAGTGGAAGGGGGGGGACAGATACGCAGTATTTT. Its translation is CSGRGGTDTQYF.

This clonotype occurred a few times. This chain's CDR3 is CAWSVRTDTDTQYF. DNA of the CDR3: TGTGCCTGGAGTGTTAGGACAGACACAGATACGCAGTATTTT. The chain combines TRBV30 with TRBJ2-3, with D possibly being TRBD1 (6 bases). The CDR3 covers 14 residues. The germline CDR1 and CDR2 sequences are GTSNPN and SVGIG (reference sequence). Trimming took off 0 bases at V and 2 bases at J, with 9 bases between the two ends.

The chain links TRBV4-2 to TRBJ1-5, with D unclear. Germline V gene lookup returns CDR1 LGHNA and CDR2 YNFKEQ. The CDR3 consists of 13 residues. Trimming left V 0 bases short and J 6 bases short, with 6 bases between. CDR3 sequence reads: CASSQDKTQPQHF. The DNA of the CDR3 is TGTGCCAGCAGCCAAGATAAAACTCAGCCCCAGCATTTT.

The chain is built from TRBV30 and TRBJ1-2, with D perhaps matching TRBD1 (6 bases). The CDR3 covers 12 residues. V was shortened by 0 bases and J by 9 bases, with 11 bases between the two germline ends. Germline lookup yields CDR1 GTSNPN and CDR2 SVGIG (reference sequence). The CDR3 region is CAWSVGDNRYTF. The CDR3 nucleotides read TGTGCCTGGAGTGTGGGGGACAATCGCTACACCTTC.

The rearrangement links TRBV27 to TRBJ1-3, with D unresolved. This CDR3 spans 12 amino acids. Trimming removed 7 bases from V and 4 bases from J, with 8 bases in between. Germline V lookup: CDR1 MNHEY, CDR2 SMNVEV (reference sequence). CDR3 nucleotides: TGTGCCAGCAACCCGATGGGAAACACCATATATTTT. Translated: CASNPMGNTIYF.

This sequence joins TRBV2 and TRBJ1-2; TRBD1 is a possible D gene (6 bases). The germline V gene has CDR1 SNHLY and CDR2 FYNNEI. This CDR3 is 14 amino acids long. V was pared by 4 bases and J by 4 bases, with 13 bases between. CDR3 sequence (DNA): TGTGCCAGCAGTGCCGGGGAGGGGGTCTATGGCTACACCTTC. Protein sequence: CASSAGEGVYGYTF.

This sequence joins TRBV6-6 and TRBJ2-5, with D perhaps TRBD1 (6 bases). CDR3 size: 12 residues. Germline V gives CDR1 MNHNY, CDR2 SVGAGI (reference sequence). Trimming shortened V by 6 bases and J by 5 bases, and 10 bases separated the two germline ends. The CDR3 loop reads CASSRRGETQYF. The CDR3 DNA is TGTGCCAGCAGCCGTAGGGGGGAGACCCAGTACTTC.

This rearrangement joins TRBV6-1 to TRBJ2-7; TRBD1 aligns across 8 bases. Germline assignment: CDR1 MNHNS and CDR2 SASEGT. The CDR3 sequence is 13 residues long. After removal of 6 bases from V and 4 bases from J, the junction contained 5 bases not matched to a gene. For the CDR3, the DNA is TGTGCCAGCAGGACAGGGGCGGGATACGAGCAGTACGTC. Amino acids: CASRTGAGYEQYV.

The chain is built from TRBV5-1 and TRBJ2-1, with D perhaps matching TRBD2 (6 bases). The CDR3 spans 13 residues. The ends were cut back, 1 base at V and 8 bases at J, with 10 bases in the middle. Germline CDR1 and CDR2: SGHRS and YFSETQ. CDR3 DNA: TGCGCCAGCAGCTTGCAGGGACTTCATGAGCAGTTCTTC. The encoded protein is CASSLQGLHEQFF.

The genes are TRBV7-9 and TRBJ1-6; 8 bases are shared with TRBD1. The CDR3 totals 14 residues. After removal of 5 bases from V and 8 bases from J, the junction contained 5 bases not matched to a gene. Germline lookup yields CDR1 SEHNR and CDR2 FQNEAQ (reference sequence). CDR3 sequence (DNA): TGTGCCAGCAGCCGGGGACAGGAGTATTCACCCCTCCACTTT. Its protein product is CASSRGQEYSPLHF. Together with reference TRBV7-9 and TRBJ1-6, the CDR3 gives the full variable domain: DTGVSQNPRHKITKRGQNVTFRCDPISEHNRLYWYRQTLGQGPEFLTYFQNEAQLEKSRLLSDRFSAERPKGSFSTLEIQRTEQGDSAMYLCASSRGQEYSPLHFGNGTRLTVT.

The chain has TRBV2 and TRBJ2-6, with a weak D call TRBD1 (6 bases). With 5 bases removed from V and 4 bases from J, the gap between germline ends came to 9 bases. The germline gives CDR1 SNHLY, CDR2 FYNNEI. This CDR3 spans 14 amino acids. The CDR3 reads CASSLQGGANVLTF. CDR3 nucleotide sequence: TGTGCCAGCAGTCTACAGGGAGGGGCCAACGTCCTGACTTTC.

The chain has TRBV11-2 and TRBJ2-3; D unclear. The length of the CDR3 is 17 residues. The V gene's germline CDR1 is SGHAT and CDR2 FQNNGV. Deletions cut 4 bases from V and 6 bases from J, with 23 bases between. The chain's CDR3 is CASSYTGSSILEDTQYF. The CDR3 bases are TGTGCCAGCAGCTACACTGGTAGTTCAATCCTAGAGGATACGCAGTATTTT.

The V and J genes are TRBV7-8 and TRBJ2-6; D is tentatively TRBD1 or TRBD2 (5 bases each). Trimming removed 4 bases from V and 3 bases from J, with 13 bases in between. The CDR3 is 16 amino acids. Germline-derived CDR1 and CDR2 are SGHVS and FQNEAQ. The CDR3 region is CASSWSRAGGANVLTF. CDR3 sequence (DNA): TGTGCCAGCAGCTGGTCCAGGGCGGGTGGGGCCAACGTCCTGACTTTC.

The chain employs TRBV6-5 and TRBJ2-5; weak D call: TRBD2 (5 bases). Germline-derived CDR1 and CDR2 are MNHEY and SVGAGI. The CDR3 loop spans 14 amino acids. Between the trimmed V and J ends, which lost 5 bases and 5 bases, there was a span of 15 bases. The CDR3 region is CASSLGLPLETQYF. CDR3 sequence (DNA): TGTGCCAGCAGTCTCGGACTCCCCTTGGAGACCCAGTACTTC.

This chain links TRBV29-1 with TRBJ1-1, with TRBD1 identical over 8 bases. CDR1 SQVTM and CDR2 ANQGSEA come from the germline V gene. The CDR3 sequence is 14 residues long. V shed 6 bases, J shed 1 base, and the junction held 7 bases outside the gene matches. For the CDR3, the DNA is TGCAGCGTCGGACAGGGCCGCAGGAACACTGAAGCTTTCTTT. As protein: CSVGQGRRNTEAFF.